This is a list of T cell receptor beta chains from one sample in a study of blood T cell repertoires in COVID-19. Data came from immunoSEQ multiplex PCR; TCRdb stores just in-frame clones and leaves some out. The sample carries approximately 160,000 clones, 84% recorded once. The sequenced material came from PBMCs or T cells enriched from blood (not recorded which). The receptors derive from a woman aged 45-60 years who had recovered from COVID-19. CDR3s include the opening cysteine and the closing phenylalanine or tryptophan. D genes are given only for firm matches. The listing skips clone size in some rows; elsewhere it reads once, few, many or a size class.

V	J	D	size	DNA	CDR3
TRBV5-1	TRBJ1-1	NA	NA	TGCGCCAGCAGCTCCCCCTTTTACACAGCGAACACTGAAGCTTTCTTT	CASSSPFYTANTEAFF
TRBV28	TRBJ2-2	TRBD1	NA	TGTGCCAGCAGTTTATCTAAGCGGACAGGGTACGCCGGGGAGCTGTTTTTT	CASSLSKRTGYAGELFF
TRBV5-1	TRBJ2-5	TRBD2	once	TGCGCCAGCAGCTTGGCGGGACTACCTCAAGAGACCCAGTACTTC	CASSLAGLPQETQYF
TRBV6-5	TRBJ1-2	NA	NA	TGTGCCAGCAGTTACTCGATTAACAGAAACTATGGCTACACCTTC	CASSYSINRNYGYTF
TRBV18	TRBJ1-1	NA	NA	TGTGCCAGCTCACGTTCGACAGGAGAATTAAACACTGAAGCTTTCTTT	CASSRSTGELNTEAFF
TRBV3-1/TRBV3-2	TRBJ2-1	TRBD2	NA	TGTGCCAGCAGCCCCCGGACTAGCGGGGCGGGTGAGCAGTTCTTC	CASSPRTSGAGEQFF
TRBV2	TRBJ1-2	NA	NA	TGTGCCAGCAACCAGGGAATCTATGGCTACACCTTC	CASNQGIYGYTF
TRBV5-1	TRBJ2-1	NA	NA	TGCGCCAGCAGCTCTGACAGAAATGAGCAGTTCTTC	CASSSDRNEQFF
TRBV7-9	TRBJ2-7	TRBD1	few	TGTGCCAGCAGCTACGGACAGGGGAGCTCCTACGAGCAGTACTTC	CASSYGQGSSYEQYF
TRBV11-3	TRBJ1-2	NA	NA	TGTGCCAGCAGCCCCCGGGCCGGGGTGGGCTATGGCTACACCTTC	CASSPRAGVGYGYTF
TRBV10-2	TRBJ1-2	NA	NA	TGCGCCAGCAGTGAGTCTTCAGGGGCGAGACGGGGCTACACCTTC	CASSESSGARRGYTF
TRBV7-2	TRBJ2-7	TRBD2	NA	TGTGCCAGCAGCCCCACCAGGACTAGCTCCTACGAGCAGTACTTC	CASSPTRTSSYEQYF
TRBV4-3	TRBJ1-2	NA	few	TGCGCCAGCAGCCAAGATTTAGGGGGGGTTAACTATGGCTACACCTTC	CASSQDLGGVNYGYTF
TRBV5-1	TRBJ1-1	TRBD1	once	TGCGCCAGCAGCTGGGGGACAGGGGACATGAACACTGAAGCTTTCTTT	CASSWGTGDMNTEAFF
TRBV5-1	TRBJ2-1	NA	NA	TGCGCCAGCAGCTTGGTAGCCAACTCCTACAATGAGCAGTTCTTC	CASSLVANSYNEQFF
TRBV7-8	TRBJ1-2	TRBD1	NA	TGTGCCAGCAGCCCAGGACAGGGGCCCTATGGCTACACCTTC	CASSPGQGPYGYTF
TRBV18	TRBJ2-3	NA	NA	TGTGCCAGCTCACCAGAGACAGGCTACCATAGCACAGATACGCAGTATTTT	CASSPETGYHSTDTQYF
TRBV5-1	TRBJ2-1	NA	NA	TGCGCCAGCAGCTACGGACAATCCCAGTTCTTC	CASSYGQSQFF
TRBV28	TRBJ1-4	NA	NA	TGTGCCAGCCGAGGAACGGTTCGGAGTGAAAAACTGTTTTTT	CASRGTVRSEKLFF
TRBV13	TRBJ1-6	TRBD1	NA	TGTGCCAGCAGCCCAAAAGGGGGGACAGGGAGATCACCCCTCCACTTT	CASSPKGGTGRSPLHF
TRBV12-5	TRBJ1-1	NA	NA	TGTGCTAGTGGTTTGGTCGGGCCGGACAGTCCCACTGAAGCTTTCTTT	CASGLVGPDSPTEAFF
TRBV15	TRBJ1-6	NA	NA	TGTGCCACCAGCAGAGATCGGGGAGGTTCACCCCTCCACTTT	CATSRDRGGSPLHF
TRBV5-5	TRBJ2-7	TRBD1	NA	TGTGCCAGCAGCCGTGGACAGGGCTACGAGCAGTACTTC	CASSRGQGYEQYF
TRBV12-5	TRBJ1-1	NA	NA	TGTGCTAGTGGTCCGGCGGCCTCCCAGGGGATGAACACTGAAGCTTTCTTT	CASGPAASQGMNTEAFF
TRBV6-1	TRBJ2-5	TRBD1	NA	TGTGCCAGCAGTGAGTCCAGGGGGCGCGGAGAGACCCAGTACTTC	CASSESRGRGETQYF
TRBV11-3	TRBJ2-2	NA	NA	TGTGCCAGCAGCTTAGTCCTCACCGGGGAGCTGTTTTTT	CASSLVLTGELFF
TRBV19	TRBJ1-5	NA	NA	TGTGCCAGTAGTGTTAACAGGCCTAATCAGCCCCAGCATTTT	CASSVNRPNQPQHF
TRBV7-2	TRBJ1-1	NA	NA	TGTGCCAGCAGCTTAAAGCGGGGGAGCACTGAAGCTTTCTTT	CASSLKRGSTEAFF
TRBV5-1	TRBJ2-7	NA	NA	TGCGCCAGCAGCTTGGCGCCGAAGGGTAGCGACGAGCAGTACTTC	CASSLAPKGSDEQYF
TRBV4-2	TRBJ1-4	TRBD1	many	TGTGCCAGCAGCCTCGGACAGGGAGGCGAAAAACTGTTTTTT	CASSLGQGGEKLFF
TRBV19	TRBJ1-1	NA	NA	TGTGCCAGTAGTTTACCAGAGGGATCAGCTTTCTTT	CASSLPEGSAFF
TRBV9	TRBJ1-1	TRBD1	NA	TGTGCCAGCAGCGCGCAACAGGGGGCCACTGAAGCTTTCTTT	CASSAQQGATEAFF
TRBV27	TRBJ2-2	TRBD1	NA	TGTGCCAGCAGTACCTTTTCCGGGACAGGGGAAGTTGGTTGGGCCGGGGAGCTGTTTTTT	CASSTFSGTGEVGWAGELFF
TRBV7-2	TRBJ2-7	TRBD1	NA	TGTGCCAGCAGCTTCGGACAGGGAGCCGCGCAGTACTTC	CASSFGQGAAQYF
TRBV7-8	TRBJ2-6	NA	NA	TGTGCCAGCAGCTTAGGCACCCCTTTGGATACAGGGCTCTCTGGGGCCAACGTCCTGACTTTC	CASSLGTPLDTGLSGANVLTF
TRBV7-2	TRBJ2-3	TRBD2	NA	TGTGCCAGCAGGATAGCGGGGACGACAGATACGCAGTATTTT	CASRIAGTTDTQYF
TRBV28	TRBJ1-1	TRBD1	NA	TGTGCCAGCAGTTCCGCACAGGGGATGAACACTGAAGCTTTCTTT	CASSSAQGMNTEAFF
TRBV7-9	TRBJ1-6	TRBD1	NA	TGTGCCAGCAGCTTGGGACAGGATTATTCACCCCTCCACTTT	CASSLGQDYSPLHF
TRBV28	TRBJ2-7	TRBD1	NA	TGTGCCAGCAGGGACGACAGGGACGCCTACGAGCAGTACTTC	CASRDDRDAYEQYF
TRBV6-5	TRBJ2-7	TRBD1	NA	TGTGCCAGCAGTATGTACAGGGGGGACTACGAGCAGTACTTC	CASSMYRGDYEQYF
TRBV29-1	TRBJ1-2	NA	NA	TGCAGCGTGGTAACAGGCGTCGGCTACACCTTC	CSVVTGVGYTF
TRBV27	TRBJ2-3	NA	NA	TGTGCCAGCAGGCTGTCGGGCACAGATACGCAGTATTTT	CASRLSGTDTQYF
TRBV5-4	TRBJ2-1	TRBD1	NA	TGTGCCAGCAGTTTAGACAGGGCCTCCTACAATGAGCAGTTCTTC	CASSLDRASYNEQFF
TRBV5-6	TRBJ2-1	TRBD2	NA	TGTGCCAGCAGCTTGCTGAGTGGGAAGCGGGGGGGCAATGAGCAGTTCTTC	CASSLLSGKRGGNEQFF
TRBV5-4	TRBJ2-2	NA	NA	TGTGCCAGCAGCTCCGCCAGGGGAATGGACACCGGGGAGCTGTTTTTT	CASSSARGMDTGELFF
TRBV9	TRBJ1-1	TRBD1	NA	TGTGCCAGCAGCGCTTTGGGACAGGGAAACACTGAAGCTTTCTTT	CASSALGQGNTEAFF
TRBV19	TRBJ1-5	NA	few	TGTGCCAGTAGTATGGGAGGAGATCAGCCCCAGCATTTT	CASSMGGDQPQHF
TRBV11-2	TRBJ2-5	TRBD2	NA	TGTGCCAGCAGCTTGGGGGGACTAGCGGGAGGTTTGGAGACCCAGTACTTC	CASSLGGLAGGLETQYF
TRBV10-3	TRBJ2-2	TRBD1	NA	TGTGCCTCCAGGCCAACCGGGACAGCGAACACCGGGGAGCTGTTTTTT	CASRPTGTANTGELFF
TRBV9	TRBJ1-3	NA	NA	TGTGCCAGCAGCGTAGACCCGGGGGGAAACACCATATATTTT	CASSVDPGGNTIYF
TRBV18	TRBJ1-1	NA	NA	TGTGCCAGCTCACCGGGTAAGGAGAGGGAAGCTTTCTTT	CASSPGKEREAFF
TRBV7-9	TRBJ2-1	NA	NA	TGTGCCAGCAGCTTAGCGTTTATTAGCGCTTACAATGAGCAGTTCTTC	CASSLAFISAYNEQFF
TRBV7-2	TRBJ1-2	TRBD1	NA	TGTGCCAGCACCGTAGGGGGCGTTGGCTACACCTTC	CASTVGGVGYTF
TRBV11-3	TRBJ2-1	NA	few	TGTGCCAGCAGCCCGGGGGACCAGTACAATGAGCAGTTCTTC	CASSPGDQYNEQFF
TRBV3-1/TRBV3-2	TRBJ1-1	TRBD1	NA	TGTGCCAGCAGCCAAGAAATTGCAGGGGGCAACTCTGAAGCTTTCTTT	CASSQEIAGGNSEAFF
TRBV18	TRBJ2-1	TRBD2	NA	TGTGCCAGCTCACCACCAGTCGCGGGACTAGGTGCTAGTGAGCAGTTCTTC	CASSPPVAGLGASEQFF
TRBV7-2	TRBJ2-2	TRBD2	few	TGTGCCAGCAGCTTAGCTTGGCCGGGACTAGGGGGGCCCGGGGAGCTGTTTTTT	CASSLAWPGLGGPGELFF
TRBV6-5	TRBJ2-5	NA	NA	TGTGCCAGCAGGGATGAGGGAGAGACCCAGTACTTC	CASRDEGETQYF
TRBV5-4	TRBJ1-6	NA	NA	TGTGCCAGCAGCTTGGGGGATACCGGAGGTAATTCACCCCTCCACTTT	CASSLGDTGGNSPLHF